A single sample is the source of the 15 T cell receptor beta chains below, sequenced in a study of cytomegalovirus exposure and HLA in healthy donors. Profiling relied on immunoSEQ multiplex PCR, and the TCRdb table lists in-frame clones only, not all of them. The sample has tens of thousands of clones; approximately 95% are singletons. The sequenced material came from PBMCs. These receptor sequences come from a woman under 30 in good health and CMV-seronegative.

This clone has only one observation. The rearrangement joins TRBV6-1 to TRBJ2-7; the D gene is possibly TRBD1 (6 bases). This CDR3 contains 15 residues. Germline CDR1 and CDR2: MNHNS and SASEGT. V was cut by 5 bases and J by 0 bases, with 14 bases left in between. Here the CDR3 reads CASSRQATYSYEQYF. In DNA form, the CDR3 reads TGTGCCAGCAGTAGACAGGCTACCTACTCCTACGAGCAGTACTTC.

This chain joins TRBV27 and TRBJ2-2; 9 positions agree with TRBD1. J was trimmed by 3 bases and V by 2 bases; bases with no gene match: 7. The CDR3 extends over 17 amino acids. Germline CDR1 and CDR2: MNHEY and SMNVEV (reference sequence). CDR3 region: CASSLPPDRGDTGELFF. The CDR3 nucleotides are TGTGCCAGCAGTTTACCGCCGGACAGGGGTGACACCGGGGAGCTGTTTTTT.

The V and J genes are TRBV5-1 and TRBJ2-1; D possibly corresponds to TRBD1 (6 bases). CDR1 is SGHRS and CDR2 is YFSETQ in the germline V gene. The CDR3 contains 15 residues. The germline V and J ends were trimmed by 1 base and 4 bases, with 12 bases remaining between them. DNA for the CDR3: TGCGCCAGCAGCTTGTTACAGGGTGGGTACAATGAGCAGTTCTTC. It translates to CASSLLQGGYNEQFF.

The gene calls are TRBV19 and TRBJ1-5; D might be TRBD1 (6 bases). This CDR3 has 13 amino acids. The V gene's germline CDR1 is LNHDA and CDR2 SQIVND (reference sequence). V was cut by 8 bases and J by 8 bases, with 16 bases left in between. As DNA, the CDR3 is TGTGCCAGTGCTCGCAGGGGACAAAAGCCCCAGCATTTT. Protein product: CASARRGQKPQHF.

The chain combines TRBV6-4 with TRBJ1-1; D is undetermined. From germline, CDR1 is MRHNA and CDR2 SNTAGT. Trimming left V 6 bases short and J 0 bases short, with 11 bases between. CDR3 size: 14 residues. CDR3 DNA sequence: TGTGCCAGCAGGGGCTCTGCTCTGAACACTGAAGCTTTCTTT. Protein: CASRGSALNTEAFF.

This chain links TRBV29-1 with TRBJ1-4; D remains ambiguous. Germline V gene sequence: CDR1 SQVTM, CDR2 ANQGSEA. There are 13 residues in the CDR3. V lost 6 bases, J lost 0 bases, and 8 bases lay in between. The CDR3 sequence is CSVQQTTNEKLFF. CDR3 sequence (DNA): TGCAGCGTCCAACAAACAACTAATGAAAAACTGTTTTTT.

CDR3 protein: CASSPRDSSSYEQYF. The CDR3 DNA reads TGTGCCAGCAGCCCGCGGGACAGTAGCTCCTACGAGCAGTACTTC. The V call is TRBV13, the J call TRBJ2-7; weak D call: TRBD1 (7 bases). V dropped 5 bases and J dropped 0 bases, with 14 bases sitting between them. Germline loops: CDR1 PRHDT, CDR2 FYEKMQ (reference sequence). The CDR3 runs to 15 residues.

The rearrangement joins TRBV11-3 to TRBJ1-2, with TRBD1 matching 10 bases. The CDR3 is 15 amino acids. CDR1 is SGHNT, CDR2 YENEEA, per germline. V lost 5 bases and J lost 4; bases outside the gene matches: 7. CDR3 DNA sequence: TGTGCCAGCAGCGAACCGGGACAGGGGTCCTATGGCTACACCTTC. It encodes CASSEPGQGSYGYTF.

The table lists this clone with a count of one. The genes are TRBV19 and TRBJ1-5; D not certain. The CDR3 runs to 13 residues. The V gene's germline CDR1 is LNHDA and CDR2 SQIVND (reference sequence). The V end lost 2 bases, the J end lost 4 bases, and 6 bases lay between the germline ends. CDR3 bases: TGTGCCAGTAGTATACAAAAAAATCAGCCCCAGCATTTT. Protein product: CASSIQKNQPQHF.

The V gene is TRBV7-2, the J gene TRBJ2-5; D unclear. CDR3 length equals 13 residues. The V and J ends lost 2 bases and 5 bases respectively, with 9 bases between them. Germline lookup yields CDR1 SGHTA and CDR2 FQGNSA. The CDR3, as DNA: TGTGCCAGCAGCTTACGAACTCCGGAGACCCAGTACTTC. Amino acid sequence: CASSLRTPETQYF.

For the CDR3, the DNA is TGTGCCAGCAGCGCCGAGGGGGCCGTTAATGAAAAACTGTTTTTT. This sequence encodes CASSAEGAVNEKLFF. V is TRBV9 and J is TRBJ1-4; 7 bases agree with TRBD1. The length of the CDR3 is 15 residues. J was trimmed by 4 bases and V by 3 bases; bases with no gene match: 6. Germline V gene data show CDR1 as SGDLS and CDR2 as YYNGEE.

The chain carries TRBV6-5 and TRBJ2-1; no clear D. This CDR3 contains 13 residues. Trimming pared 2 bases from V and 7 bases from J, leaving 9 bases between. The germline V gene encodes CDR1 MNHEY and CDR2 SVGAGI. The CDR3 coding sequence is TGTGCCAGCAGTTACCCAAGTAGTAATGAGCAGTTCTTC. It is translated as CASSYPSSNEQFF.

The chain employs TRBV4-2 and TRBJ2-7; TRBD1 matches at 8 bases. Trimming at V came to 1 base and at J to 5 bases, leaving 7 bases not matched to a gene. The CDR3 has 15 residues. The germline V gene encodes CDR1 LGHNA and CDR2 YNFKEQ. This CDR3 reads CASSQARTGSHEQYF. The CDR3 coding sequence is TGTGCCAGCAGCCAAGCCCGGACAGGGTCCCACGAGCAGTACTTC.

The genes are TRBV7-9 and TRBJ2-1; TRBD2 matches 12 bases. J lost 8 bases, V lost 1 base, and 9 bases had no gene match. Germline-derived CDR1 and CDR2 are SEHNR and FQNEAQ (reference sequence). The CDR3 length is 17 residues. This CDR3 is CASSLGETSGSRDEQFF. The CDR3 bases are TGTGCCAGCAGCTTAGGTGAGACTAGCGGGAGTCGGGATGAGCAGTTCTTC.

The chain links TRBV2 to TRBJ1-5; no reliable D call. The CDR3 sequence is 14 residues long. The germline gives CDR1 SNHLY, CDR2 FYNNEI. The V gene lost 6 bases and the J gene lost 0 bases, with 9 bases spanning the gap. The CDR3 loop is CASSVIDSNQPQHF. The CDR3 coding sequence is TGTGCCAGCAGCGTTATAGATAGCAATCAGCCCCAGCATTTT.